This T cell receptor (beta chain) was captured by sequencing in a study of response to subunit inactivated influenza vaccine. This clonotype has a handful of counts. TCRdb reanalysed the RT-PCR reads using MiXCR and keeps one entry per CDR3 protein. The sample lists some 570,000 distinct CDR3 sequences; about 11% were seen once. These sequences were also reported in another study, on T cells expressing NK-cell markers. From that second work: 5'RACE template switching built TCR beta cDNA with unique molecular identifiers.

The starting material was PBMCs from blood, obtained on the day of vaccination. This TCR was recovered from a man aged 45-65 years who received an inactivated influenza vaccine.

CDR3 amino acids: CASVGDNSYEQYF. CDR3 DNA: TGTGCCAGCGTGGGGGACAACTCCTACGAGCAGTACTTC. V is TRBV2 and J is TRBJ2-7; a possible D gene is TRBD1 (6 bases). Deletions cut 8 bases from V and 0 bases from J, with 11 bases between. This CDR3 spans 13 amino acids. Per the germline V gene, CDR1 is SNHLY and CDR2 is FYNNEI.